Each of the 29 T cell receptor beta chains below was sequenced from the same sample in a study of shared clonotypes between healthy human individuals. TCRdb's table, derived via immunoSEQ multiplex PCR, lists solely in-frame clones and lacks some. The sample contains a few million clones, 90% to 95% of which appear only once. The sequencing input was naive CD4+ T cells sorted from blood. Subset noted: CD45RA+ positively selected. The source is a man aged 18 to 29 in good health.

The chain joins TRBV5-4 to TRBJ2-5; D tentatively reads TRBD1 or TRBD2 (5 bases each). The CDR3 loop spans 15 amino acids. Germline V lookup: CDR1 SGHNT, CDR2 YYREEE (reference sequence). Trimming removed 0 bases at V and 5 bases at J, with 14 bases between. CDR3 DNA sequence: TGTGCCAGCAGCTTGGCCCTTTCGGGGACGGAGACCCAGTACTTC. Amino acids: CASSLALSGTETQYF.

Notes on this clone: Within the sample, other DNA sequences also encode this same CDR3. The chain combines TRBV2 with TRBJ2-2; TRBD1 agrees at 9 bases. V shed 7 bases, J shed 2 bases, and the junction held 5 bases outside the gene matches. Germline CDR1 reads SNHLY; CDR2 reads FYNNEI. CDR3 length: 15 residues. CDR3 amino acids: CASTRTGANTGELFF. CDR3 DNA: TGTGCCAGCACCCGGACAGGGGCAAACACCGGGGAGCTGTTTTTT.

The chain recombines TRBV7-2 with TRBJ2-3; either TRBD1 or TRBD2 may supply D (5 bases each). V was trimmed by 3 bases and J by 7 bases, leaving 14 bases between them. The CDR3 has 14 amino acids. Germline CDR1 is SGHTA and CDR2 is FQGNSA. Written as DNA, the CDR3 is TGTGCCAGCAGCTTGGGACGTGGGGCACATACGCAGTATTTT. The encoded protein is CASSLGRGAHTQYF.

This clone was recorded a few times. The same CDR3 also results from other DNA sequences found in this sample. The chain employs TRBV19 and TRBJ2-1; D unclear. This CDR3 has 14 residues. Germline CDR1 LNHDA, CDR2 SQIVND (reference sequence). The V and J ends lost 5 bases and 0 bases respectively, with 8 bases between them. The CDR3 here is CASSDRSSYNEQFF. CDR3 DNA sequence: TGTGCCAGTAGTGATAGAAGCTCCTACAATGAGCAGTTCTTC.

The chain couples TRBV7-9 to TRBJ2-3, with D perhaps TRBD1 (6 bases). The CDR3 contains 15 residues. Trimming removed 4 bases from V and 0 bases from J, with 11 bases in between. Looked up from germline, CDR1 is SEHNR and CDR2 is FQNEAQ (reference sequence). The CDR3: CASSSGVGSTDTQYF. CDR3 nucleotide sequence: TGTGCCAGCAGCTCAGGGGTAGGGAGCACAGATACGCAGTATTTT.

The V gene is TRBV6-7, the J gene TRBJ1-1; a weak D match, TRBD1 (6 bases). TRBV6-7 is classed as an ORF, of uncertain function. The CDR3 loop spans 16 amino acids. Trimming shortened V by 7 bases and J by 5 bases, and 23 bases separated the two germline ends. As DNA, the CDR3 is TGTGCCAGCATCCCTAGACAGGCCTCCCCCCGTACTGAAGCTTTCTTT. Protein product: CASIPRQASPRTEAFF.

Points on this clone: A read error may produce the germline difference seen at one junction end. This sample also contains other DNA sequences that code for the same CDR3. The chain recombines TRBV7-2 with TRBJ2-3; tentatively, D is TRBD2 (5 bases). Germline CDR1 reads SGHTA; CDR2 reads FQGNSA. This CDR3 comprises 14 residues. The CDR3 DNA follows: TGTGCCAGCAGCCTAGCCGGTACCACAGATACGCAGTATTTT. Its protein product is CASSLAGTTDTQYF.

This chain links TRBV6-5 with TRBJ2-1; 7 bases agree with TRBD1. Germline trimming cut 5 bases from V and 8 bases from J; bases unmatched to any gene: 12. The CDR3 consists of 15 residues. CDR1 is MNHEY, CDR2 SVGAGI, per germline. CDR3 protein: CASSAPGQQSHEQFF. The CDR3 DNA is TGTGCCAGCAGTGCGCCGGGACAGCAGTCCCATGAGCAGTTCTTC.

In this sample, this clone turned up a few times. The V gene is TRBV5-1, the J gene TRBJ2-7; D not resolved. V lost 4 bases, J lost 5 bases, and 10 bases lay in between. CDR3 length: 12 amino acids. The V gene's germline CDR1 is SGHRS and CDR2 YFSETQ. CDR3 DNA sequence: TGCGCCAGCAGCCAAGACTCAAACGAGCAGTACTTC. Its translation: CASSQDSNEQYF.

This chain joins TRBV18 and TRBJ1-1; TRBD1 might be the D (5 bases). In germline, CDR1 is KGHSH, CDR2 LQKENI. The CDR3 loop spans 14 amino acids. Between the trimmed V and J ends, which lost 8 bases and 4 bases, there was a span of 17 bases. The CDR3 region is CASLNPGGGTEAFF. The CDR3 DNA follows: TGTGCCAGCCTCAACCCGGGTGGGGGCACTGAAGCTTTCTTT.

The rearrangement links TRBV5-1 to TRBJ2-2; D unclear. Trimming pared 4 bases from V and 0 bases from J, leaving 10 bases between. CDR3 length: 15 residues. Germline V gene sequence: CDR1 SGHRS, CDR2 YFSETQ. The CDR3 bases are TGCGCCAGCAGCCCGGGCGCGGCGAACACCGGGGAGCTGTTTTTT. Its protein product is CASSPGAANTGELFF.

This chain links TRBV28 with TRBJ1-2; D is unclear. Germline V gene sequence: CDR1 MDHEN, CDR2 SYDVKM. The CDR3 extends over 11 amino acids. The V end lost 7 bases, the J end lost 8 bases, and 11 bases lay between the germline ends. As DNA, the CDR3 is TGTGCCAGCACAGGCCGCGTCGGCTACACCTTC. Amino acid sequence: CASTGRVGYTF.

V gene TRBV6-5 combines with J gene TRBJ1-1; TRBD1 aligns across 7 bases. After removal of 6 bases from V and 4 bases from J, the junction contained 11 bases not matched to a gene. The germline gives CDR1 MNHEY, CDR2 SVGAGI. The CDR3 totals 15 residues. CDR3 bases: TGTGCCAGCAGCAATCTCGCGACAGGGTCCACTGAAGCTTTCTTT. As protein: CASSNLATGSTEAFF.

The gene calls are TRBV10-1 and TRBJ2-3, with TRBD2 identical over 7 bases. Trimming removed 5 bases from V and 3 bases from J; junction bases left unmatched: 8. From germline, CDR1 is WNHNN and CDR2 SYGVQD (reference sequence). The CDR3 has 15 amino acids. CDR3 sequence: CASSLGGAGTDTQYF. Written as DNA, the CDR3 is TGCGCCAGCAGTTTGGGAGGGGCCGGGACAGATACGCAGTATTTT.

V gene TRBV7-9 combines with J gene TRBJ2-2; 12 nucleotides align to TRBD2. In germline, CDR1 is SEHNR, CDR2 FQNEAQ (reference sequence). The CDR3 runs 16 residues. The V and J ends lost 5 bases and 3 bases, in that order; junction bases with no gene match: 4. CDR3 sequence reads: CASSGGTSGHTGELFF. In nucleotides, the CDR3 is TGTGCCAGCAGCGGCGGGACTAGCGGGCACACCGGGGAGCTGTTTTTT.

V usage is TRBV5-1 and J usage is TRBJ2-1; 7 nucleotides match TRBD2. Germline V gives CDR1 SGHRS, CDR2 YFSETQ. The CDR3 extends over 19 amino acids. V gave up 2 bases and J gave up 0 bases; unmatched junction bases: 14. CDR3 region: CASSLSRENFMNSYNEQFF. The DNA for the CDR3 is TGCGCCAGCAGCTTATCGCGGGAGAACTTTATGAACTCCTACAATGAGCAGTTCTTC.

This chain links TRBV25-1 with TRBJ1-2, with 7 bases identical to TRBD1. With V trimmed by 6 bases and J by 3 bases, 10 bases remained unmatched. The CDR3 runs to 15 residues. The germline V gene encodes CDR1 MGHDK and CDR2 SYGVNS. The CDR3 DNA reads TGTGCCAGCAGATCTCCGGAAGGGACAGACTATGGCTACACCTTC. Translating it yields CASRSPEGTDYGYTF.

CDR3 sequence reads: CASSVPGLQETQYF. CDR3 nucleotides: TGTGCCAGCAGCGTACCGGGACTTCAAGAGACCCAGTACTTC. V usage is TRBV5-4 and J usage is TRBJ2-5, with TRBD2 as a possible D gene (6 bases). Deletions cut 4 bases from V and 2 bases from J, with 12 bases between. Per the germline V gene, CDR1 is SGHNT and CDR2 is YYREEE (reference sequence). CDR3 length equals 14 residues.

The chain is built from TRBV6-6 and TRBJ1-5; D gene uncertain. The CDR3 has 16 amino acids. V gave up 2 bases and J gave up 0 bases, with 11 bases separating them. Germline-derived CDR1 and CDR2 are MNHNY and SVGAGI (reference sequence). This chain's CDR3 is CASSYGSTNSNQPQHF. CDR3 DNA: TGTGCCAGCAGTTACGGATCTACAAATAGCAATCAGCCCCAGCATTTT.

This clone was recorded once. The CDR3 loop is CASRWDRVRQETQYF. CDR3 in DNA: TGCGCCAGCAGATGGGACAGGGTTAGACAAGAGACCCAGTACTTC. The V gene is TRBV10-2, the J gene TRBJ2-5; 9 bases match TRBD1. Germline V CDR1 and CDR2: WSHSY, SAAADI. V shed 6 bases, J shed 2 bases, and the junction held 7 bases outside the gene matches. The length of the CDR3 is 15 residues.

The V gene is TRBV5-5, the J gene TRBJ1-4; no clear D gene. The CDR3 runs to 15 residues. The germline V gene encodes CDR1 SGHKS and CDR2 YYEKEE (reference sequence). V dropped 5 bases and J dropped 4 bases, with 15 bases sitting between them. The CDR3 DNA reads as TGTGCCAGCAGGGGCGGCCCCGTGGGTAATGAAAAACTGTTTTTT. Protein sequence: CASRGGPVGNEKLFF.

This chain connects TRBV6-1 to TRBJ2-3, with D unresolved. V was clipped by 1 base and J by 2 bases, with 10 bases between them. This CDR3 contains 15 residues. The germline CDR1 and CDR2 sequences are MNHNS and SASEGT. The CDR3 DNA reads as TGTGCCAGCAGTGAAGGAGTAGTACTCACAGATACGCAGTATTTT. It encodes CASSEGVVLTDTQYF.

V is TRBV6-1 and J is TRBJ2-7, with D perhaps TRBD2 (6 bases). This CDR3 has 15 residues. V was cut by 1 base and J by 0 bases, with 10 bases left in between. The V gene's germline CDR1 is MNHNS and CDR2 SASEGT. The CDR3 DNA is TGTGCCAGCAGTGAAGTCCCGGGACTCTCCTACGAGCAGTACTTC. Amino acid sequence: CASSEVPGLSYEQYF.

V is TRBV11-1 and J is TRBJ2-7; D remains unclear. Trimming took 7 bases from V and 5 from J, leaving 12 bases between them. The CDR3 contains 12 residues. Looked up from germline, CDR1 is SGHAT and CDR2 is FQDESV (reference sequence). The CDR3 protein is CASTPASNEQYF. The CDR3 nucleotides are TGTGCCAGCACACCAGCGTCCAACGAGCAGTACTTC.

The chain recombines TRBV5-1 with TRBJ1-1; 8 bases are shared with TRBD1. The CDR3 sequence is 15 residues long. The V gene's germline CDR1 is SGHRS and CDR2 YFSETQ. V shed 4 bases and J 5 bases; nucleotides not matched to a gene: 10. This CDR3 is CASSLETGVGTEAFF. The DNA for the CDR3 is TGCGCCAGCAGCCTGGAGACAGGGGTGGGAACTGAAGCTTTCTTT.

This clone was detected only once. The V and J genes are TRBV11-3 and TRBJ1-1, with D possibly TRBD1 on 6 matching bases. Deletions cut 5 bases from V and 2 bases from J, with 12 bases between. CDR3 size: 14 residues. CDR1 and CDR2 from the germline V gene are SGHNT and YENEEA. CDR3 DNA sequence: TGTGCCAGCAGCGAACAGGGTATCAACACTGAAGCTTTCTTT. Its protein is CASSEQGINTEAFF.

V gene TRBV28 combines with J gene TRBJ2-7, with D possibly TRBD2 on 5 matching bases. Germline CDR1 reads MDHEN; CDR2 reads SYDVKM. V gave up 5 bases and J gave up 2 bases, with 22 bases separating them. This CDR3 contains 17 residues. The CDR3 sequence: CASSPITGRDGAYEQYF. DNA for the CDR3: TGTGCCAGCAGTCCCATCACGGGAAGAGACGGTGCCTACGAGCAGTACTTC. The complete variable domain, with remaining parts taken from reference TRBV28 and TRBJ2-7, reads DVKVTQSSRYLVKRTGEKVFLECVQDMDHENMFWYRQDPGLGLRLIYFSYDVKMKEKGDIPEGYSVSREKKERFSLILESASTNQTSMYLCASSPITGRDGAYEQYFGPGTRLTVT.

V gene TRBV4-3 combines with J gene TRBJ1-4, with unresolved D. CDR1 is LGHNA, CDR2 YSLEER, per germline. CDR3 length: 15 residues. Trimming pared 4 bases from V and 6 bases from J, leaving 15 bases between. The CDR3 loop reads CASSPDRPRDEKLFF. The DNA of the CDR3 is TGCGCCAGCAGCCCAGACCGGCCTAGGGATGAAAAACTGTTTTTT.

Of note for this clone: This sample includes further DNA sequences coding for the same CDR3. The CDR3 spells CASSALDRGPYEQYF. In DNA form, the CDR3 reads TGTGCCAGCAGCGCACTAGACAGGGGGCCCTACGAGCAGTACTTC. The V call is TRBV6-1, the J call TRBJ2-7; 10 positions match TRBD1. The germline CDR1 and CDR2 sequences are MNHNS and SASEGT. J gave up 2 bases and V 6 bases, and 7 bases lay outside the gene matches. The CDR3 runs to 15 residues.